The 19 T cell receptor beta chains below were found in one sample sequenced in a study of post-analysis software for immune sequencing data. Study-level findings and limits: There were five or six TRBV segments more frequent in patients than controls, and TRBV5-6, TRBV5-1 and TRBV20-1 were among them.

Sequencing libraries made from TCR beta cDNA carried unique molecular identifiers. TCRdb re-called the PCR reads through MiXCR, storing one row per CDR3 protein. This sample has about 820,000 distinct CDR3 sequences, with roughly 58% found just once. Their antigens remain unidentified. Sequencing input: blood. The origin of the receptors is a girl aged 10 to 17 with multiple sclerosis.

Written as DNA, the CDR3 is TGTGCCAGCAGTGTCAATGACCAAGAGACCCAGTACTTC. It specifies CASSVNDQETQYF. V and J are TRBV6-1 and TRBJ2-5; no firm D call. The germline V gene encodes CDR1 MNHNS and CDR2 SASEGT. The CDR3 extends over 13 amino acids. Deletions cut 4 bases from V and 0 bases from J, with 6 bases between.

The chain recombines TRBV6-2 or TRBV6-3 with TRBJ1-1; D may be TRBD1 (6 bases). The ends were cut back, 0 bases at V and 2 bases at J, with 13 bases in the middle. Germline assignment: CDR1 MNHEY and CDR2 SVGEGT. The CDR3 consists of 16 residues. The CDR3 is CASSYSRTDLNTEAFF. The CDR3 DNA follows: TGTGCCAGCAGTTACTCGCGGACAGACTTAAACACTGAAGCTTTCTTT.

This sequence joins TRBV27 and TRBJ1-1, with D maybe TRBD1 (5 bases). The V and J ends lost 5 bases and 1 base respectively, with 8 bases between them. In germline, CDR1 is MNHEY, CDR2 SMNVEV (reference sequence). The CDR3 has 13 residues. CDR3 DNA: TGTGCCAGCAGTAGGACACAGAACACTGAAGCTTTCTTT. This sequence encodes CASSRTQNTEAFF.

A few counts support this clonotype. Here the CDR3 reads CASRDRVTDTQYF. DNA for the CDR3: TGTGCCAGCAGGGATAGAGTCACAGATACGCAGTATTTT. This chain joins TRBV6-1 and TRBJ2-3, with D unresolved. The CDR3 runs 13 residues. Germline loops: CDR1 MNHNS, CDR2 SASEGT. The V end lost 6 bases, the J end lost 2 bases, and 9 bases lay between the germline ends.

The chain links TRBV5-1 to TRBJ2-7, with D possibly called TRBD1 or TRBD2 (5 bases each). Germline lookup yields CDR1 SGHRS and CDR2 YFSETQ. The CDR3 is 15 amino acids. V lost 0 bases and J 2 bases, leaving 12 bases between the germline ends. The CDR3, as DNA: TGCGCCAGCAGCTTGGGGGATCTGGGGGCCTACGAGCAGTACTTC. It specifies CASSLGDLGAYEQYF.

The genes are TRBV7-4 and TRBJ2-1, with 8 bases lining up with TRBD2. The CDR3 sequence is 11 residues long. J lost 12 bases, V lost 6 bases, and 4 bases had no gene match. CDR1 is SGHVT and CDR2 is SQSDAQ in the germline V gene. Here the CDR3 DNA reads TGTGCCAGCAGAATAGCGGGAATGCAGTTCTTC. It codes for CASRIAGMQFF.

This chain connects TRBV7-8 to TRBJ2-3, with TRBD2 matching over 7 bases. Germline CDR1 SGHVS, CDR2 FQNEAQ. After removal of 3 bases from V and 3 bases from J, the junction contained 9 bases not matched to a gene. This CDR3 region has 16 residues. DNA of the CDR3: TGTGCCAGCAGCTTCCGACCCGGGGGGAAGACAGATACGCAGTATTTT. The encoded protein is CASSFRPGGKTDTQYF.

This chain links TRBV5-1 with TRBJ2-5, with 13 bases identical to TRBD2. Trimming removed 7 bases from V and 5 bases from J; junction bases left unmatched: 8. The CDR3 spans 15 residues. Germline V gene sequence: CDR1 SGHRS, CDR2 YFSETQ. In nucleotides, the CDR3 is TGCGCCAGCTTCGAGACTAGCGGGGGGCCGGAGACCCAGTACTTC. This translates into CASFETSGGPETQYF. The complete variable domain, with remaining parts taken from reference TRBV5-1 and TRBJ2-5, reads KAGVTQTPRYLIKTRGQQVTLSCSPISGHRSVSWYQQTPGQGLQFLFEYFSETQRNKGNFPGRFSGRQFSNSRSEMNVSTLELGDSALYLCASFETSGGPETQYFGPGTRLLVL.

This clonotype was found a few times. In DNA, the CDR3 is TGTGCCAGCAGTGAAGCGCACCCCAACCAGCGCCGTAGGGAGACCCAGTACTTC. Translated: CASSEAHPNQRRRETQYF. The V gene is TRBV6-1, the J gene TRBJ2-5; D is undetermined. V lost 0 bases and J lost 5, with 22 bases in between. CDR3 length: 18 residues. Germline V lookup: CDR1 MNHNS, CDR2 SASEGT.

J is TRBJ2-7 and V is TRBV10-3, with TRBD2 identical over 7 bases. There are 15 residues in the CDR3. V lost 4 bases and J lost 5; bases outside the gene matches: 11. CDR1 and CDR2 from the germline V gene are ENHRY and SYGVKD. DNA of the CDR3: TGTGCCATCAGTGGGGGGGGGAGCGGGATCCACGAGCAGTACTTC. Translation: CAISGGGSGIHEQYF.

This rearrangement joins TRBV5-1 to TRBJ2-7, with D unclear. The DNA matches TRBJ2-5 better at its end, which makes the J call doubtful. This CDR3 comprises 13 residues. Germline CDR1 reads SGHRS; CDR2 reads YFSETQ. CDR3 loop: CASSSPSLETQYF. CDR3 bases: TGCGCCAGCAGCTCTCCGTCCTTGGAGACCCAGTACTTC.

The chain employs TRBV5-1 and TRBJ2-2, with D tentatively TRBD2 (7 bases). The CDR3 sequence is 16 residues long. The V end lost 4 bases, the J end lost 0 bases, and 13 bases lay between the germline ends. Germline V CDR1 and CDR2: SGHRS, YFSETQ. CDR3 DNA: TGCGCCAGCAGCCGGGGGGCATCGGCGAACACCGGGGAGCTGTTTTTT. This encodes CASSRGASANTGELFF.

This clonotype was detected only a few times. CDR3 sequence (DNA): TGCAGTGCTAGAGGGGACAGGGCCCCCTACGAGCAGTACTTC. Protein product: CSARGDRAPYEQYF. This sequence joins TRBV20-1 and TRBJ2-7, with 9 bases that match TRBD1. Germline V gene lookup returns CDR1 DFQATT and CDR2 SNEGSKA (reference sequence). With 1 base clipped from V and 2 bases from J, the junction kept 3 bases outside the gene matches. The CDR3 is 14 residues long.

This clonotype was picked up a small number of times. This CDR3 reads CASSLADARGPPEQYF. In DNA, the CDR3 is TGCGCCAGCAGCTTGGCCGATGCGAGGGGCCCCCCCGAGCAGTACTTC. V is TRBV5-1 and J is TRBJ2-7, with D perhaps given as TRBD1 or TRBD2 (5 bases each). This CDR3 spans 16 amino acids. Germline CDR1 and CDR2: SGHRS and YFSETQ. V was cut by 0 bases and J by 6 bases, with 19 bases left in between.

The chain uses TRBV7-3 and TRBJ1-1; the D gene is possibly TRBD1 (5 bases). Looked up from germline, CDR1 is SGHTA and CDR2 is FQGTGA. The length of the CDR3 is 20 residues. The V end lost 4 bases, the J end lost 1 base, and 28 bases lay between the germline ends. CDR3: CASSSGVLTGWTGGNTEAFF. The CDR3 DNA reads as TGTGCCAGCAGCTCCGGCGTACTAACCGGGTGGACGGGGGGGAACACTGAAGCTTTCTTT.

The CDR3 DNA reads TGTGCCAGCAGTGAACGGGGGGGGGGGCGCACAGATACGCAGTATTTT. This sequence encodes CASSERGGGRTDTQYF. This chain joins TRBV2 and TRBJ2-3, with 8 bases fitting TRBD2. This CDR3 is built from 16 residues. Germline CDR1 is SNHLY and CDR2 is FYNNEI. Losses at the gene ends were 2 bases for V and 1 base for J; bases not matched to a gene: 5.

V usage is TRBV30 and J usage is TRBJ2-1; TRBD2 aligns across 10 bases. Germline-derived CDR1 and CDR2 are GTSNPN and SVGIG (reference sequence). The V gene end was trimmed by 2 bases and the J gene end by 9 bases; junction bases not matched to a gene: 10. CDR3 length: 15 residues. The CDR3 loop is CAWSKSASGRGEQFF. The CDR3 DNA follows: TGTGCCTGGAGTAAATCGGCTAGCGGGAGAGGTGAGCAGTTCTTC.

This clonotype occurred a few times. The V call is TRBV12-3 or TRBV12-4, the J call TRBJ2-1; 9 positions match TRBD1. The CDR3 extends over 14 amino acids. Unmatched junction bases numbered 13, after V lost 5 bases and J lost 14 bases. CDR3 nucleotides: TGTGCCAGCAGTGGCAGGATACAGGGGGCTTCGGAGTTCTTC. Amino acids: CASSGRIQGASEFF.

This chain connects TRBV7-3 to TRBJ2-7; a weak D match, TRBD2 (6 bases). Trimming took 5 bases from V and 0 from J, leaving 14 bases between them. The CDR3 loop spans 15 amino acids. CDR1 is SGHTA and CDR2 is FQGTGA in the germline V gene. The CDR3 sequence is CASSPSFGSSYEQYF. CDR3 nucleotide sequence: TGTGCCAGCAGCCCCTCCTTCGGGAGCTCCTACGAGCAGTACTTC. Based on the CDR3 plus reference TRBV7-3 and TRBJ2-7, the full variable domain is GAGVSQTPSNKVTEKGKYVELRCDPISGHTALYWYRQSLGQGPEFLIYFQGTGAADDSGLPNDRFFAVRPEGSVSTLKIQRTERGDSAVYLCASSPSFGSSYEQYFGPGTRLTVT.